The 31 T cell receptor beta chains below all came from one sample that was sequenced in a study of shared clonotypes between healthy human individuals. Terminally differentiated effector memory CD45RA+ cells were excluded by CCR7 positive selection of CD45RO-negative cells. Sequencing used immunoSEQ multiplex PCR; TCRdb keeps in-frame clones, though not all of them. The sample carries some 2,000,000 clones, approximately 94% recorded once. Input material: naive CD8+ T cells sorted from blood. The receptor set was obtained from a man aged 18 to 30 in good health.

CDR3 DNA sequence: TGTGCCAGCAGCCTGATCGGGAGGGACAATGAGCAGTTCTTC. Protein sequence: CASSLIGRDNEQFF. The J gene is TRBJ2-1, the V gene TRBV5-4; 8 bases fit TRBD2. V was pared by 4 bases and J by 5 bases, with 5 bases of the junction left unmatched. This CDR3 is built from 14 residues. CDR1 and CDR2 (germline): SGHNT, YYREEE (reference sequence).

For this clone: The sample has other DNA sequences that encode this CDR3 too. This chain uses TRBV5-8 with TRBJ1-2; 7 bases agree with TRBD1. V shed 4 bases and J 4 bases; nucleotides not matched to a gene: 4. The CDR3 covers 13 residues. Germline CDR1 and CDR2: SGHTS and YDEGEE. The CDR3: CASSPGTAYGYTF. The DNA of the CDR3 is TGTGCCAGCAGCCCAGGGACAGCCTATGGCTACACCTTC.

The V and J genes are TRBV27 and TRBJ2-7; possible D gene TRBD1, 6 bases. Trimming shortened V by 0 bases and J by 3 bases, and 15 bases separated the two germline ends. The CDR3 has 16 residues. Germline assignment: CDR1 MNHEY and CDR2 SMNVEV (reference sequence). This CDR3 reads CASSLSPGAGGYEQYF. CDR3 nucleotides: TGTGCCAGCAGTTTATCGCCAGGGGCAGGAGGCTACGAGCAGTACTTC.

The V call is TRBV7-9, the J call TRBJ2-6; TRBD1 matches at 7 bases. There are 17 residues in the CDR3. After removal of 1 base from V and 0 bases from J, the junction contained 3 bases not matched to a gene. CDR1 and CDR2 (germline): SEHNR, FQNEAQ (reference sequence). This chain's CDR3 is CASSLGDSSSGANVLTF. The CDR3 DNA reads TGTGCCAGCAGCTTAGGGGACAGTAGCTCTGGGGCCAACGTCCTGACTTTC.

In the case of this clone: This same CDR3 is encoded by further DNA sequences in the sample. The chain employs TRBV7-9 and TRBJ2-1, with D possibly being TRBD1 (5 bases). CDR3 length: 12 amino acids. Trimming left V 5 bases short and J 6 bases short, with 8 bases between. The germline CDR1 and CDR2 sequences are SEHNR and FQNEAQ (reference sequence). CDR3 coding DNA: TGTGCCAGCAGCGGACAAACCAATGAGCAGTTCTTC. Residues: CASSGQTNEQFF.

Worth noting for this clone: Other DNA sequences from this sample encode an identical CDR3 as well. This CDR3 reads CASSFQGVYEQYF. The CDR3 DNA is TGTGCCAGCAGTTTTCAGGGCGTCTACGAGCAGTACTTC. The chain carries TRBV28 and TRBJ2-7; weak D call: TRBD1 (5 bases). CDR3 length: 13 residues. V was cut by 3 bases and J by 3 bases, with 9 bases left in between. Germline lookup yields CDR1 MDHEN and CDR2 SYDVKM.

The chain is built from TRBV29-1 and TRBJ2-3; D is uncertain. The germline V and J ends were trimmed by 0 bases and 4 bases, with 11 bases remaining between them. Germline V gives CDR1 SQVTM, CDR2 ANQGSEA. The CDR3 sequence is 14 residues long. CDR3 coding DNA: TGCAGCGTTGAAGATCCCGCAGTAGCAGATACGCAGTATTTT. Its protein is CSVEDPAVADTQYF.

This clone was picked up one time. This chain joins TRBV5-3 and TRBJ1-4; no clear D. TRBV5-3 is an ORF, with its function uncertain. The V end lost 1 base, the J end lost 11 bases, and 21 bases lay between the germline ends. The CDR3 has 16 amino acids. The CDR3 nucleotides read TGTGCCAGAAGCTTGCATGCATATTGGGTCCGTAGGAAACTGTTTTTT. Translation: CARSLHAYWVRRKLFF.

The V gene is TRBV5-1, the J gene TRBJ2-5, with unresolved D. Germline V lookup: CDR1 SGHRS, CDR2 YFSETQ. The CDR3 runs 15 residues. Trimming left V 2 bases short and J 4 bases short, with 15 bases between. The DNA for the CDR3 is TGCGCCAGCAGCTTAGCCGGATCCCTGGGAGAGACCCAGTACTTC. This gives the protein CASSLAGSLGETQYF.

The chain links TRBV6-5 to TRBJ1-5; D not resolved. Germline CDR1 is MNHEY and CDR2 is SVGAGI. V gave up 5 bases and J gave up 7 bases, with 12 bases separating them. This CDR3 spans 13 amino acids. CDR3 DNA: TGTGCCAGCAGTGCCGGGAGCGAGCAGCCCCAGCATTTT. The encoded protein is CASSAGSEQPQHF.

This clone has just one count. The chain links TRBV19 to TRBJ2-7, with D possibly matching TRBD2 (6 bases). This CDR3 region has 15 residues. Trimming took off 1 base at V and 4 bases at J, with 14 bases between the two ends. Germline V gene lookup returns CDR1 LNHDA and CDR2 SQIVND (reference sequence). In DNA form, the CDR3 reads TGTGCCAGTAGTATAGTCGGAGGGGATTTATACGAGCAGTACTTC. Translated, it gives CASSIVGGDLYEQYF.

This rearrangement joins TRBV30 to TRBJ2-3; D remains ambiguous. CDR1 and CDR2 (germline): GTSNPN, SVGIG (reference sequence). V dropped 2 bases and J dropped 4 bases, with 4 bases sitting between them. The CDR3 covers 11 residues. The CDR3 DNA follows: TGTGCCTGGAGTTGGGCAGATACGCAGTATTTT. Amino acid sequence: CAWSWADTQYF.

V gene TRBV13 combines with J gene TRBJ2-5; no definite D call. The germline CDR1 and CDR2 sequences are PRHDT and FYEKMQ (reference sequence). Trimming took off 5 bases at V and 2 bases at J, with 12 bases between the two ends. This CDR3 contains 14 residues. The CDR3 DNA sequence: TGTGCCAGCAGCCTCCGGGTCAGTCAAGAGACCCAGTACTTC. It encodes CASSLRVSQETQYF.

The chain is built from TRBV4-2 and TRBJ2-7; a possible D gene is TRBD1 (5 bases). CDR1 and CDR2 from the germline V gene are LGHNA and YNFKEQ. The germline V and J ends were trimmed by 1 base and 7 bases, with 11 bases remaining between them. The CDR3 totals 13 residues. DNA of the CDR3: TGTGCCAGCAGCCAAGCAGGGCCTGGGGAGCAGTACTTC. This sequence encodes CASSQAGPGEQYF.

Comments on this clone: The junction does not match germline at one end; this may be a read error. Distinct nucleotide sequences in the sample also encode this CDR3. This sequence joins TRBV18 and TRBJ1-1; 7 nucleotides line up with TRBD1. From germline, CDR1 is KGHSH and CDR2 LQKENI. This CDR3 is 15 amino acids long. For the CDR3, the DNA is TGTGCCAGCTCACACTCCACAGGGGCAGGGACTGAGGCTTTCTTT. Amino acid sequence: CASSHSTGAGTEAFF.

Here the CDR3 DNA reads TGTGCCATCAGTGATGGCCACTACGAGCAGTACTTC. Its translation is CAISDGHYEQYF. The chain combines TRBV10-3 with TRBJ2-7, with no clear D. Germline CDR1 ENHRY, CDR2 SYGVKD. This CDR3 is 12 amino acids long. The V gene lost 3 bases and the J gene lost 3 bases, with 6 bases spanning the gap.

The rearrangement links TRBV11-2 to TRBJ2-7; D might be TRBD1 or TRBD2, each matching 5 bases. V lost 4 bases to trimming and J lost 7 bases, with 11 bases between them. CDR3 length equals 12 residues. In germline, CDR1 is SGHAT, CDR2 FQNNGV. CDR3: CASSWDGVEQYF. The CDR3 DNA reads as TGTGCCAGCAGCTGGGACGGCGTGGAGCAGTACTTC.

The chain is built from TRBV4-1 and TRBJ2-7; tentative D call: TRBD1 (5 bases). This CDR3 has 13 residues. V was shortened by 4 bases and J by 0 bases, with 7 bases between the two germline ends. Per germline, CDR1 MGHRA and CDR2 YSYEKL. DNA for the CDR3: TGCGCCAGCAGCCTAGGGGTCTCCTACGAGCAGTACTTC. Translation gives CASSLGVSYEQYF.

This clone was recorded only once. V is TRBV18 and J is TRBJ2-5, with TRBD2 as a possible D gene (7 bases). The germline V gene has CDR1 KGHSH and CDR2 LQKENI. V lost 3 bases, J lost 5 bases, and 19 bases lay in between. The CDR3 sequence is 16 residues long. CDR3 loop: CASSPLIKGGPETQYF. In nucleotides, the CDR3 is TGTGCCAGCTCACCGCTAATCAAGGGGGGGCCGGAGACCCAGTACTTC. The full variable domain, in which reference TRBV18 and TRBJ2-5 provide the parts outside the CDR3, is NAGVMQNPRHLVRRRGQEARLRCSPMKGHSHVYWYRQLPEEGLKFMVYLQKENIIDESGMPKERFSAEFPKEGPSILRIQQVVRGDSAAYFCASSPLIKGGPETQYFGPGTRLLVL.

The chain links TRBV7-2 to TRBJ2-1, with TRBD2 matching 9 bases. Germline V gives CDR1 SGHTA, CDR2 FQGNSA. J was trimmed by 3 bases and V by 0 bases; bases with no gene match: 12. The CDR3 loop spans 19 amino acids. The CDR3 DNA is TGTGCCAGCAGCTTAGCGGAACTAGCGGGTGCCCTCTACTACAATGAGCAGTTCTTC. This codes for CASSLAELAGALYYNEQFF.

V and J are TRBV27 and TRBJ2-1, with D perhaps TRBD2 (6 bases). The germline V gene encodes CDR1 MNHEY and CDR2 SMNVEV (reference sequence). The CDR3 spans 17 residues. V lost 6 bases and J lost 3, with 21 bases in between. The CDR3: CASSLWPGEGIYNEQFF. The CDR3 bases are TGTGCCAGCAGCCTATGGCCGGGAGAGGGGATCTACAATGAGCAGTTCTTC.

The chain carries TRBV30 and TRBJ1-2; D remains ambiguous. V lost 8 bases to trimming and J lost 2 bases, with 24 bases between them. Germline assignment: CDR1 GTSNPN and CDR2 SVGIG (reference sequence). CDR3 size: 16 residues. The CDR3 sequence: CAGNDPVTRGNYGYTF. The CDR3 DNA reads as TGTGCCGGGAACGATCCGGTGACACGGGGAAACTATGGCTACACCTTC.

The chain recombines TRBV5-6 with TRBJ2-1; D is ambiguous. The V gene lost 8 bases and the J gene lost 0 bases, with 9 bases spanning the gap. Germline values: CDR1 SGHDT, CDR2 YYEEEE. CDR3 size: 13 residues. DNA of the CDR3: TGTGCCAGTCTTCGGAGCTCCTACAATGAGCAGTTCTTC. Translated, it gives CASLRSSYNEQFF.

Remarks on this clone: At one end the junction does not follow the germline gene, possibly because of a read error. V is TRBV7-7 and J is TRBJ2-5; 8 bases are a match to TRBD2. Germline-derived CDR1 and CDR2 are SSHAT and FNYEAQ (reference sequence). The CDR3 loop spans 15 amino acids. The CDR3 sequence: CASSLEALAEETQYF. Written as DNA, the CDR3 is TGTGCTAGCAGCTTAGAGGCACTAGCGGAAGAGACCCAGTACTTC.

J is TRBJ1-4 and V is TRBV5-1; 7 bases fit TRBD1. In germline, CDR1 is SGHRS, CDR2 YFSETQ. CDR3 length: 17 residues. J was trimmed by 6 bases and V by 0 bases; bases with no gene match: 11. CDR3 loop: CASSLALSGQADEKLFF. The CDR3 DNA reads as TGCGCCAGCAGCTTGGCCCTGTCCGGACAGGCCGATGAAAAACTGTTTTTT.

There are many counts of this clone. Other DNA sequences in the same sample also yield this CDR3. V is TRBV27 and J is TRBJ2-7, with D perhaps matching TRBD1 (5 bases). V lost 5 bases to trimming and J lost 3 bases, with 11 bases between them. The CDR3 sequence is 13 residues long. From germline, CDR1 is MNHEY and CDR2 SMNVEV (reference sequence). CDR3 nucleotides: TGTGCCAGCAGTATTCAGGGAAGCTACGAGCAGTACTTC. Protein product: CASSIQGSYEQYF.

The gene calls are TRBV7-9 and TRBJ1-3; D not certain. The V gene's germline CDR1 is SEHNR and CDR2 FQNEAQ (reference sequence). V lost 6 bases to trimming and J lost 1 base, with 4 bases between them. This CDR3 is built from 12 residues. CDR3 in DNA: TGTGCCAGCAGGGAATCTGGAAACACCATATATTTT. Its protein product is CASRESGNTIYF.

This chain uses TRBV5-8 with TRBJ1-6; TRBD1 agrees at 7 bases. Per germline, CDR1 SGHTS and CDR2 YDEGEE. V lost 0 bases, J lost 2 bases, and 5 bases stayed unmatched. This CDR3 has 17 residues. The CDR3 here is CASSLGQGWTYNSPLHF. The CDR3 bases are TGTGCCAGCAGCTTGGGACAGGGATGGACCTATAATTCACCCCTCCACTTT.

The rearrangement joins TRBV7-9 to TRBJ2-5, with 12 bases that match TRBD2. The CDR3 runs to 16 residues. V dropped 6 bases and J dropped 5; count of bases not matched to a gene: 10. The germline V gene encodes CDR1 SEHNR and CDR2 FQNEAQ (reference sequence). The CDR3 sequence is CASSTPTSGSTETQYF. CDR3 nucleotide sequence: TGTGCCAGCAGTACACCGACTAGCGGGAGTACTGAGACCCAGTACTTC. The full variable domain, its missing parts supplied by reference TRBV7-9 and TRBJ2-5, is DTGVSQNPRHKITKRGQNVTFRCDPISEHNRLYWYRQTLGQGPEFLTYFQNEAQLEKSRLLSDRFSAERPKGSFSTLEIQRTEQGDSAMYLCASSTPTSGSTETQYFGPGTRLLVL.

This clone occurred a few times. The rearrangement links TRBV29-1 to TRBJ1-2, with 8 bases matching TRBD1. Germline V lookup: CDR1 SQVTM, CDR2 ANQGSEA. With V trimmed by 4 bases and J by 8 bases, 6 bases remained unmatched. This CDR3 contains 12 residues. This CDR3 reads CSVVGQGKGYTF. The CDR3 coding sequence is TGCAGCGTTGTAGGACAGGGTAAAGGCTACACCTTC.

Concerning this clone: Other DNA sequences in the same sample also yield this CDR3. The chain links TRBV9 to TRBJ2-7; D tentatively reads TRBD1 or TRBD2 (5 bases each). From germline, CDR1 is SGDLS and CDR2 YYNGEE. The CDR3 contains 12 residues. V lost 0 bases and J lost 6, with 7 bases in between. CDR3 in DNA: TGTGCCAGCAGCGTAGATGGGGGCGAGCAGTACTTC. This gives the protein CASSVDGGEQYF.